Shown below are 32 T cell receptor beta chains from a single sample sequenced in a study of blood T cell repertoires in COVID-19. Profiling relied on immunoSEQ multiplex PCR, and the TCRdb table lists in-frame clones only, not all of them. The repertoire holds 220,000 or so clones, approximately 80% seen once, with less than 6.5% in the top ten. The sample was peripheral blood. These receptors were obtained from a woman aged 55-69 years who had recovered from COVID-19.

The V call is TRBV25-1, the J call TRBJ2-5, with no clear D. Trimming removed 1 base at V and 2 bases at J, with 8 bases between. CDR3 size: 14 residues. Germline V CDR1 and CDR2: MGHDK, SYGVNS. CDR3 nucleotide sequence: TGTGCCAGCAGTGAATTCCAAGAGCAAGAGACCCAGTACTTC. This encodes CASSEFQEQETQYF.

The CDR3 bases are TGTGCCAGCTCACCAGCCCTGCAGGGAGGCCAGCCCCAGCATTTT. Encoded protein: CASSPALQGGQPQHF. V is TRBV18 and J is TRBJ1-5; possible D gene TRBD1, 5 bases. V was trimmed by 2 bases and J by 7 bases, leaving 15 bases between them. This CDR3 is 15 amino acids long. Looked up from germline, CDR1 is KGHSH and CDR2 is LQKENI.

The chain is built from TRBV3-1 (or the pseudogene TRBV3-2) and TRBJ2-6; D is perhaps TRBD2 (7 bases). Germline V gene lookup returns CDR1 LGHDT and CDR2 YNNKEL (reference sequence). This CDR3 has 17 amino acids. V was cut by 5 bases and J by 0 bases, with 14 bases left in between. In DNA, the CDR3 is TGTGCCAGCAGCTGGGGGGGCAGGCTCTCTGGGGCCAACGTCCTGACTTTC. Residues: CASSWGGRLSGANVLTF.

The chain employs TRBV3-1 (or the pseudogene TRBV3-2) and TRBJ2-5, with D possibly matching TRBD2 (6 bases). CDR3 length: 14 residues. Germline CDR1 and CDR2: LGHDT and YNNKEL (reference sequence). Trimming took off 2 bases at V and 3 bases at J, with 10 bases between the two ends. This CDR3 reads CASSQKLAEETQYF. The CDR3 bases are TGTGCCAGCAGCCAAAAACTAGCTGAAGAGACCCAGTACTTC.

The J gene is TRBJ2-5, the V gene TRBV3-1 (or the pseudogene TRBV3-2); the D is unclear. The CDR3 consists of 18 residues. Trimming cost V 1 base and J 1 base, with 19 bases left between them. The germline CDR1 and CDR2 sequences are LGHDT and YNNKEL (reference sequence). Written as DNA, the CDR3 is TGTGCCAGCAGCCAAGTCGTAAGTTCTAGTCGAATCCAAGAGACCCAGTACTTC. This encodes CASSQVVSSSRIQETQYF.

The V call is TRBV6-2 or TRBV6-3, the J call TRBJ1-2, with 7 bases that match TRBD1. J was trimmed by 4 bases and V by 6 bases; bases with no gene match: 11. Germline V gene sequence: CDR1 MNHEY, CDR2 SVGEGT. The CDR3 totals 15 residues. The CDR3: CASSKLDRDGYGYTF. CDR3 sequence (DNA): TGTGCCAGCAGCAAATTAGACAGGGATGGCTATGGCTACACCTTC.

V and J are TRBV7-9 and TRBJ1-3, with D perhaps matching TRBD1 (5 bases). Trimming took 5 bases from V and 0 from J, leaving 11 bases between them. The CDR3 contains 15 residues. Germline values: CDR1 SEHNR, CDR2 FQNEAQ (reference sequence). CDR3 loop: CASSPDRGSGNTIYF. The CDR3 DNA reads as TGTGCCAGCAGCCCCGACAGAGGCTCTGGAAACACCATATATTTT.

This chain connects TRBV19 to TRBJ2-1; 9 bases fit TRBD2. This CDR3 region has 15 residues. Germline CDR1 LNHDA, CDR2 SQIVND (reference sequence). J gave up 1 base and V 5 bases, and 3 bases lay outside the gene matches. The CDR3 here is CASSRGGGSYNEQFF. CDR3 coding DNA: TGTGCCAGTAGTCGCGGGGGGGGATCCTACAATGAGCAGTTCTTC. The full variable domain, rest sourced from reference TRBV19 and TRBJ2-1, is DGGITQSPKYLFRKEGQNVTLSCEQNLNHDAMYWYRQDPGQGLRLIYYSQIVNDFQKGDIAEGYSVSREKKESFPLTVTSAQKNPTAFYLCASSRGGGSYNEQFFGPGTRLTVL.

The table lists this clone with a count of one. The chain joins TRBV6-2 or TRBV6-3 to TRBJ2-1; no firm D call. Trimming removed 6 bases from V and 8 bases from J, with 11 bases in between. From germline, CDR1 is MNHEY and CDR2 SVGEGT. The CDR3 contains 12 residues. CDR3 nucleotides: TGTGCCAGCAGCCGCCGCATAGATGAGCAGTTCTTC. It codes for CASSRRIDEQFF.

This chain joins TRBV7-9 and TRBJ1-4; 7 nucleotides match TRBD1. The CDR3 totals 17 residues. Germline-derived CDR1 and CDR2 are SEHNR and FQNEAQ (reference sequence). V gave up 0 bases and J gave up 8 bases; unmatched junction bases: 12. CDR3 DNA: TGTGCCAGCAGCTTAGCCCAGCGACAGGGAGGAGAAGAAAAACTGTTTTTT. Translating it yields CASSLAQRQGGEEKLFF.

The chain recombines TRBV7-8 with TRBJ1-5; possible D gene TRBD1, 5 bases. The germline V and J ends were trimmed by 5 bases and 2 bases, with 16 bases remaining between them. Germline V CDR1 and CDR2: SGHVS, FQNEAQ. The CDR3 length is 16 residues. CDR3 coding DNA: TGTGCCAGCAGCCCAGAAAGGGGCAATGGCAATCAGCCCCAGCATTTT. The encoded protein is CASSPERGNGNQPQHF.

The chain carries TRBV2 and TRBJ1-1; 7 nucleotides agree with TRBD1. This CDR3 comprises 13 residues. From germline, CDR1 is SNHLY and CDR2 FYNNEI. V lost 5 bases, J lost 4 bases, and 4 bases stayed unmatched. The CDR3 nucleotides read TGTGCCAGCAGTAGCAGGGGGGCCACTGAAGCTTTCTTT. The encoded protein is CASSSRGATEAFF.

The rearrangement links TRBV7-6 to TRBJ2-3; 9 bases align to TRBD2. The junction had 7 bases not matched to a gene; V was cut back by 0 bases and J by 6 bases. Germline V CDR1 and CDR2: SGHVS, FNYEAQ. The CDR3 is 16 amino acids. The CDR3 here is CASSLAVAGDRDTQYF. The CDR3 nucleotides are TGTGCCAGCAGCTTAGCGGTAGCGGGGGACCGCGATACGCAGTATTTT.

The V and J genes are TRBV27 and TRBJ1-1, with D possibly TRBD1 on 6 matching bases. The CDR3 spans 15 residues. The V gene's germline CDR1 is MNHEY and CDR2 SMNVEV (reference sequence). V lost 7 bases and J lost 4, with 19 bases in between. In nucleotides, the CDR3 is TGTGCCAGCACCAAGTGGGGGCCTGCGGGCACTGAAGCTTTCTTT. Translating it yields CASTKWGPAGTEAFF.

This rearrangement joins TRBV9 to TRBJ2-1; TRBD2 agrees at 16 bases. There are 19 residues in the CDR3. Germline assignment: CDR1 SGDLS and CDR2 YYNGEE. Trimming removed 0 bases from V and 3 bases from J; junction bases left unmatched: 6. The DNA of the CDR3 is TGTGCCAGCAGCGTAGCGGTTGGGACTAGCGGGGGGGTCTACAATGAGCAGTTCTTC. Translating it yields CASSVAVGTSGGVYNEQFF.

This sequence joins TRBV7-9 and TRBJ2-5; 13 nucleotides line up with TRBD2. The CDR3 spans 16 residues. V was clipped by 5 bases and J by 5 bases; unmatched bases: 8. Germline assignment: CDR1 SEHNR and CDR2 FQNEAQ (reference sequence). The CDR3 loop is CASSMTSGRFRETQYF. In nucleotides, the CDR3 is TGTGCCAGCAGCATGACTAGCGGGAGGTTTCGGGAGACCCAGTACTTC. Full variable domain (remainder filled in from reference TRBV7-9 and TRBJ2-5): DTGVSQNPRHKITKRGQNVTFRCDPISEHNRLYWYRQTLGQGPEFLTYFQNEAQLEKSRLLSDRFSAERPKGSFSTLEIQRTEQGDSAMYLCASSMTSGRFRETQYFGPGTRLLVL.

The chain uses TRBV5-1 and TRBJ2-1; 7 bases fit TRBD1. The germline V gene encodes CDR1 SGHRS and CDR2 YFSETQ. The length of the CDR3 is 14 residues. V trimming: 0 bases; J trimming: 4 bases; junction bases outside the gene matches: 1. CDR3 sequence: CASSLGTGYNEQFF. Written as DNA, the CDR3 is TGCGCCAGCAGCTTGGGGACAGGTTACAATGAGCAGTTCTTC.

This chain links TRBV6-5 with TRBJ1-2; TRBD1 aligns across 7 bases. Trimming cost V 5 bases and J 5 bases; bases outside gene matches: 11. This CDR3 is 15 amino acids long. Germline CDR1 and CDR2: MNHEY and SVGAGI. CDR3 in amino acids: CASSRAGTDTYGYTF. CDR3 coding DNA: TGTGCCAGCAGTCGGGCCGGGACAGACACTTATGGCTACACCTTC.

This clone has only one observation. The V call is TRBV10-2, the J call TRBJ1-5, with TRBD1 matching over 10 bases. This CDR3 region has 18 residues. J was trimmed by 2 bases and V by 4 bases; bases with no gene match: 11. The V gene's germline CDR1 is WSHSY and CDR2 SAAADI. In DNA form, the CDR3 reads TGCGCCAGCAGTGGGGACAGGGGCGGGCAAAGGCGCAATCAGCCCCAGCATTTT. Translated, it gives CASSGDRGGQRRNQPQHF.

The gene calls are TRBV4-3 and TRBJ1-4; D is unclear. The V end was cut by 0 bases, the J end by 8 bases, with 13 bases between. The CDR3 is made up of 15 amino acids. The germline gives CDR1 LGHNA, CDR2 YSLEER. Written as DNA, the CDR3 is TGCGCCAGCAGCCAAGAAAGGGAAGAGGGCGAAAAACTGTTTTTT. Its protein product is CASSQEREEGEKLFF.

This clone has only one observation. V is TRBV6-1 and J is TRBJ1-1; D is perhaps TRBD1 (5 bases). V lost 3 bases to trimming and J lost 4 bases, with 21 bases between them. CDR3 length: 17 amino acids. Germline V gene sequence: CDR1 MNHNS, CDR2 SASEGT. The CDR3 loop reads CASSEQGPALGITEAFF. The CDR3 DNA sequence: TGTGCCAGCAGTGAGCAGGGCCCCGCACTGGGAATCACTGAAGCTTTCTTT.

The rearrangement links TRBV7-9 to TRBJ1-4; the D gene is possibly TRBD1 (5 bases). Germline V CDR1 and CDR2: SEHNR, FQNEAQ (reference sequence). Trimming removed 3 bases from V and 2 bases from J, with 13 bases in between. The CDR3 consists of 16 residues. In nucleotides, the CDR3 is TGTGCCAGCAGCTTTGGAGGGGCAGTGACTAATGAAAAACTGTTTTTT. The encoded protein is CASSFGGAVTNEKLFF.

This clone has a handful of counts. V gene TRBV11-2 combines with J gene TRBJ2-2, with D possibly TRBD1 on 6 matching bases. CDR1 and CDR2 from the germline V gene are SGHAT and FQNNGV. V was clipped by 7 bases and J by 0 bases, with 15 bases between them. The CDR3 is made up of 16 amino acids. The CDR3 nucleotides are TGTGCCAGCACCAACCCAGGACAGCCGAACACCGGGGAGCTGTTTTTT. It specifies CASTNPGQPNTGELFF.

The chain is built from TRBV27 and TRBJ2-3; 9 bases fit TRBD1. V shed 3 bases, J shed 4 bases, and the junction held 5 bases outside the gene matches. The CDR3 totals 15 residues. Germline values: CDR1 MNHEY, CDR2 SMNVEV (reference sequence). CDR3 protein: CASSFARQGADTQYF. CDR3 DNA: TGTGCCAGCAGTTTTGCGAGACAGGGGGCAGATACGCAGTATTTT.

The chain combines TRBV2 with TRBJ2-5; 14 bases line up with TRBD2. The CDR3 totals 16 residues. Germline V lookup: CDR1 SNHLY, CDR2 FYNNEI. Trimming cost V 4 bases and J 5 bases; bases outside gene matches: 6. CDR3 in amino acids: CASSVTSGGARETQYF. The CDR3 DNA is TGTGCCAGCAGTGTGACTAGCGGGGGGGCTAGGGAGACCCAGTACTTC.

This clone was picked up a small number of times. The chain is built from TRBV27 and TRBJ2-7; tentative D call: TRBD1 (6 bases). Trimming cost V 6 bases and J 3 bases, with 15 bases left between them. The CDR3 runs to 14 residues. CDR1 and CDR2 from the germline V gene are MNHEY and SMNVEV (reference sequence). CDR3 DNA: TGTGCCAGCAGCTCGGACAGTGTCTACTACGAGCAGTACTTC. Translated: CASSSDSVYYEQYF.

V usage is TRBV19 and J usage is TRBJ2-3, with TRBD2 identical over 9 bases. The V gene's germline CDR1 is LNHDA and CDR2 SQIVND (reference sequence). The ends lost 3 bases at V and 0 bases at J; junction bases unmatched: 16. This CDR3 has 20 amino acids. The CDR3, as DNA: TGTGCCAGTAGTATTGTTGGCGGGGGGGCCATCCCTTACAGCACAGATACGCAGTATTTT. Translated, it gives CASSIVGGGAIPYSTDTQYF.

This chain links TRBV29-1 with TRBJ2-7; D may be TRBD1 (5 bases). Trimming removed 6 bases from V and 5 bases from J, with 20 bases in between. Germline V gene lookup returns CDR1 SQVTM and CDR2 ANQGSEA. The CDR3 extends over 14 amino acids. CDR3 nucleotide sequence: TGCAGCGTGGGTTGGGGCCGGAGTGGGGACGAGCAGTACTTC. This codes for CSVGWGRSGDEQYF.

CDR3 coding DNA: TGTGCCATCAGTGACAGAGCGGCCGGGGTATGGGAGCAGTTCTTC. Amino acids: CAISDRAAGVWEQFF. V gene TRBV10-3 combines with J gene TRBJ2-1; D may be TRBD2 (5 bases). The CDR3 sequence is 15 residues long. Per germline, CDR1 ENHRY and CDR2 SYGVKD. The V end was cut by 3 bases, the J end by 10 bases, with 19 bases between.

This clone was observed a handful of times. The sample contains more than one DNA sequence encoding this CDR3. This chain links TRBV7-9 with TRBJ1-2; 9 bases are a match to TRBD1. Germline CDR1 SEHNR, CDR2 FQNEAQ (reference sequence). Trimming took 3 bases from V and 5 from J; bases not matched to a gene: 1. This CDR3 has 13 residues. The CDR3 reads CASSLGTGYGYTF. Written as DNA, the CDR3 is TGTGCCAGCAGCTTGGGGACAGGGTATGGCTACACCTTC.

This clone appeared a single time. The rearrangement links TRBV5-1 to TRBJ1-1; D not certain. The CDR3 runs to 15 residues. The V and J ends lost 4 bases and 1 base respectively, with 14 bases between them. Germline V gene sequence: CDR1 SGHRS, CDR2 YFSETQ. The CDR3 sequence is CASSILAPGNTEAFF. CDR3 in DNA: TGCGCCAGCAGCATCCTAGCCCCGGGGAACACTGAAGCTTTCTTT.

This clone was observed once. This chain joins TRBV5-5 and TRBJ2-7; tentative D call: TRBD2 (6 bases). V lost 0 bases to trimming and J lost 2 bases, with 9 bases between them. CDR3 length: 14 amino acids. Germline V gives CDR1 SGHKS, CDR2 YYEKEE (reference sequence). CDR3 protein: CASSLAGVPYEQYF. The CDR3, as DNA: TGTGCCAGCAGCTTGGCGGGGGTCCCCTACGAGCAGTACTTC.